The TCR beta chain under discussion was sequenced for a study of shared clonotypes between healthy human individuals. On the study more broadly: Each donor's CD8 memory used one plate, CD8 naive two, each CD4 subset three.

The genomic DNA of each subset was split evenly across several immunoSEQ plates. The protocol was immunoSEQ multiplex PCR, while the TCRdb copy is restricted to in-frame clones and leaves out a portion. The data contain about 1 million clones, about 80% of them singletons. All the donors were Caucasian adults who lived in Nashville, Tennessee. General study findings and limits: A reduction in generation probabilities was seen for non-shared clonotypes relative to those shared by all four donors.

Concerning this clone itself: Its specificity is unknown.

CDR3 length: 15 residues. Germline V gene sequence: CDR1 PRHDT, CDR2 FYEKMQ (reference sequence). V lost 6 bases, J lost 9 bases, and 10 bases stayed unmatched. Sequenced material: memory CD4+ T cells sorted from blood. The subset was: CD45RA-negative fraction. The source of this sequence is a man aged 18-30 years in good health. This chain connects TRBV13 to TRBJ2-3; 12 bases agree with TRBD2. The CDR3 loop is CASRLTSGGTRTQYF. The CDR3 coding sequence is TGTGCCAGCAGACTAACTAGCGGGGGGACTCGGACGCAGTATTTT.